This TCR beta chain is from a study of blood T cell repertoires in COVID-19. Study as a whole: The study drew acute and convalescent COVID-19 samples from the United States, Italy and Spain. T cells, B-cell-depleted T cells, or PBMCs provided the cDNA or gDNA that served as material.

As processed by the authors: The authors estimated nucleated cell counts from reference gene primer amplification. Repertoires were generated with immunoSEQ multiplex PCR, while TCRdb's copy carries only in-frame clones and drops some. That table gives V, J and clone size, and the DNA gave D and trimming. Counted here are more than 150,000 clones, approximately 85% occurring once; the ten biggest clones make up more than 8%. The germline V gene has CDR1 WNHNN and CDR2 SYGVQD (reference sequence). This CDR3 comprises 14 residues. Trimming stripped 5 bases from V and 2 bases from J, with 12 bases between.

The receptor's source is a woman older than 75 with acute or convalescent COVID-19. Sequencing was done on a sample of peripheral blood. The chain couples TRBV10-1 to TRBJ1-1; D uncertain. DNA of the CDR3: TGCGCCAGCAGTTTAGGTCGGAGAAACACTGAAGCTTTCTTT. Protein product: CASSLGRRNTEAFF.